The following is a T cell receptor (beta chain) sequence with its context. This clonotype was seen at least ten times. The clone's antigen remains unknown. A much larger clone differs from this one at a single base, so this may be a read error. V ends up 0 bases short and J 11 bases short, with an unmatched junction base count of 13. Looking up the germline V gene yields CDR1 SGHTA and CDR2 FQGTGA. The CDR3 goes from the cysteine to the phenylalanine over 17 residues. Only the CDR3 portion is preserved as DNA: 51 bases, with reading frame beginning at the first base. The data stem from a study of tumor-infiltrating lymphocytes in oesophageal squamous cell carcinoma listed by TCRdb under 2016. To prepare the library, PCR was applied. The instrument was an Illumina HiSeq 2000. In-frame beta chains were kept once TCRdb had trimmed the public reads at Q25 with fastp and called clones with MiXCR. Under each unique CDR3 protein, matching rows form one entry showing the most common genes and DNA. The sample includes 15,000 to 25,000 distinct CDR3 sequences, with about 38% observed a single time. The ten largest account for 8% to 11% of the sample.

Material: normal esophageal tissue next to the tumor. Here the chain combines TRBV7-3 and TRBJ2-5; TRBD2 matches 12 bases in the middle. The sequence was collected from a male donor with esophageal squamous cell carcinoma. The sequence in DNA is TGTGCCAGCAGCTTAACGGGGCGGACTAGCGGGATCGATGAGCAGTACTTC. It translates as CASSLTGRTSGIDEQYF.